The clone carrying this T cell receptor (beta chain) has more than one count but fewer than ten. Its antigen is as yet unknown. The CDR3 length is 15 residues. The germline V and J ends were trimmed by 6 bases and 3 bases, with 16 bases remaining between them. Germline loops: CDR1 SGHTS, CDR2 YDEGEE. The cDNA came from 5'RACE, which used 10-nucleotide random UMIs. Each CDR3 protein gets one entry after TCRdb re-called the 5' RACE reads with MiXCR. The profile shows under 70,000 distinct CDR3 sequences, 3% to 4% of them singletons. The data stem from a study of neurological immune-mediated disorders. Study conclusions and caveats: Private repertoires in all groups were suggested by the finding that expanded clones across subjects shared no CDR3 amino acid sequences. In HTLV-1-associated myelopathy, TCR clonal expansion was greatest, whereas multiple sclerosis had the least, falling below healthy controls.

The chain combines TRBV5-8 with TRBJ1-5; weak D call: TRBD1 (5 bases). The sequence was obtained from a woman aged 55-75 years with multiple sclerosis. The sequenced sample was PBMCs. The CDR3 nucleotides read TGTGCCAGCATCGATGTACGGGGGATCAATCAGCCCCAGCATTTT. The encoded protein is CASIDVRGINQPQHF. Filled out from reference TRBV5-8 and TRBJ1-5, the complete variable domain reads EAGVTQSPTHLIKTRGQQATLRCSPISGHTSVYWYQQALGLGLQFLLWYDEGEERNRGNFPPRFSGRQFPNYSSELNVNALELEDSALYLCASIDVRGINQPQHFGDGTRLSIL.